The 6 T cell receptor beta chains below come from one sample, sequenced in a study of tumor-infiltrating lymphocytes in localized non-small cell lung cancer. The table came from immunoSEQ multiplex PCR; TCRdb's copy has only in-frame clones and leaves some out. The table records some 22,000 clones, approximately 71% of them present only once. Sequencing input: lung tumor tissue. The receptors come from a human donor with non-small cell lung cancer.

The chain recombines TRBV4-1 with TRBJ1-2, with 7 positions matching TRBD1. The J segment lost 8 bases and the V segment lost 4 bases, leaving 7 bases of the junction unmatched. CDR1 is MGHRA, CDR2 YSYEKL, per germline. There are 13 residues in the CDR3. The CDR3 here is CASSPGQTRGYTF. In DNA form, the CDR3 reads TGCGCCAGCAGCCCGGGACAGACAAGGGGCTACACCTTC.

This chain connects TRBV5-3 to TRBJ1-4, with D perhaps matching TRBD1 (6 bases). TRBV5-3 is an ORF, with its function uncertain. This CDR3 has 20 residues. V was cut by 6 bases and J by 2 bases, with 29 bases left in between. In nucleotides, the CDR3 is TGTGCCAGAACCCATTACCGAAAGCGGGGGCAAAGGACCACTAATGAAAAACTGTTTTTT. It translates to CARTHYRKRGQRTTNEKLFF.

The gene calls are TRBV18 and TRBJ2-7, with D perhaps matching TRBD1 (5 bases). The CDR3 extends over 12 amino acids. V was cut by 3 bases and J by 5 bases, with 8 bases left in between. Germline assignment: CDR1 KGHSH and CDR2 LQKENI. This CDR3 is CASSPTRDEQYF. Here the CDR3 DNA reads TGTGCCAGCTCACCGACCAGGGACGAGCAGTACTTC. Drawing the rest from reference TRBV18 and TRBJ2-7, the complete variable domain is NAGVMQNPRHLVRRRGQEARLRCSPMKGHSHVYWYRQLPEEGLKFMVYLQKENIIDESGMPKERFSAEFPKEGPSILRIQQVVRGDSAAYFCASSPTRDEQYFGPGTRLTVT.

This clone was seen a handful of times. The chain combines TRBV7-9 with TRBJ2-1; tentative D call: TRBD2 (5 bases). Per germline, CDR1 SEHNR and CDR2 FQNEAQ (reference sequence). The CDR3 is 15 residues long. V was clipped by 3 bases and J by 2 bases, with 11 bases between them. CDR3 sequence reads: CASSFEGRAYNEQFF. The CDR3 region has the DNA TGTGCCAGCAGCTTCGAGGGAAGGGCCTACAATGAGCAGTTCTTC.

CDR3 sequence: CASSRSGRSYNEQFF. The CDR3 DNA reads TGTGCCAGCAGCCGAAGCGGGAGGTCCTACAATGAGCAGTTCTTC. The chain joins TRBV7-9 to TRBJ2-1; 9 bases are shared with TRBD2. J lost 1 base, V lost 5 bases, and 3 bases had no gene match. CDR1 is SEHNR, CDR2 FQNEAQ, per germline (reference sequence). CDR3 length equals 15 residues.

This clone has a handful of counts. The junction differs from germline at one of its ends, possibly a read error. This chain links TRBV5-4 with TRBJ2-3; TRBD2 is a possible D gene (6 bases). Germline assignment: CDR1 SGHNT and CDR2 YYREEE (reference sequence). The CDR3 covers 13 residues. The CDR3: CASSLDGAREVVF. The DNA for the CDR3 is TGTGCCAGCAGCTTGGACGGGGCCAGGGAGGTAGTTTTT.